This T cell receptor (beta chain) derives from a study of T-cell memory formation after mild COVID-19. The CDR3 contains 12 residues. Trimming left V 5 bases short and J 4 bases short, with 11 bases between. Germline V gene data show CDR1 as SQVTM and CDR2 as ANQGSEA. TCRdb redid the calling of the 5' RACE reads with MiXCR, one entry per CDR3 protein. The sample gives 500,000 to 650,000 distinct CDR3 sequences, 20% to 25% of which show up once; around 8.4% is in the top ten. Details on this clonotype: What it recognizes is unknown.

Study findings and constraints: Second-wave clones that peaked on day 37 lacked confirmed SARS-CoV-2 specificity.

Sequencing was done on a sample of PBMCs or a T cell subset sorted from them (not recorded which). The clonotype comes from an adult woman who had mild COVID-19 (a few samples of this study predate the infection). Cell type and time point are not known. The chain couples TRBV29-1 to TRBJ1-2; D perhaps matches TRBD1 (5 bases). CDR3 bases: TGCAGCGTTACCCCCCAGGGCTATGGCTACACCTTC. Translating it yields CSVTPQGYGYTF.